This T cell receptor beta chain emerged from a study of blood T cells in healthy people across ages. The CDR3 runs 18 residues. Germline CDR1 reads MNHEY; CDR2 reads SVGAGI. After removal of 0 bases from V and 2 bases from J, the junction contained 11 bases not matched to a gene. Then a second PCR, running roughly 7 to 11 cycles, was carried out with a sample-barcoded 5' primer and a J-beta primer mix. TCRdb reanalysed the 5' RACE reads using MiXCR and keeps one entry per CDR3 protein. The table has roughly 800,000 distinct CDR3 sequences, roughly 60% seen once. The chain uses TRBV6-5 and TRBJ2-3; the match to TRBD1 covers 7 bases. The clonotype comes from a man in his thirties or forties in good health. The material sequenced was blood. CDR3 in DNA: TGTGCCAGCAGTTACTCCCAAAGGGGGCTGGGGTTCACAGATACGCAGTATTTT. Protein product: CASSYSQRGLGFTDTQYF.